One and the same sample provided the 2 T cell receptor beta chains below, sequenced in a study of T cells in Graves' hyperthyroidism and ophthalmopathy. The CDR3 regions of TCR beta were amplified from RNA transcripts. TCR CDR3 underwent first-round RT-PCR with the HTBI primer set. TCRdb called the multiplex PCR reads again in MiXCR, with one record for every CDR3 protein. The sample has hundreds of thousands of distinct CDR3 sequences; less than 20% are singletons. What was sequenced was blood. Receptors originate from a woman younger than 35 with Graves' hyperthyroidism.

CDR3: CSAVGLAGNEQFF. The CDR3 nucleotides read TGCAGTGCAGTCGGGCTAGCGGGGAATGAGCAGTTCTTC. The chain employs TRBV20-1 and TRBJ2-1; 9 bases match TRBD2. Germline loops: CDR1 DFQATT, CDR2 SNEGSKA (reference sequence). The CDR3 is 13 residues long. Unmatched junction bases numbered 7, after V lost 6 bases and J lost 7 bases.

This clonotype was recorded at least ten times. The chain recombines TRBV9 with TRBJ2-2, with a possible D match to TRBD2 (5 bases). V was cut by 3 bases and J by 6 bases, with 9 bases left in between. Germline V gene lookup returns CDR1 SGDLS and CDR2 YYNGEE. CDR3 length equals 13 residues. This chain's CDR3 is CASSGRGSGELFF. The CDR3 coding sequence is TGTGCCAGCAGCGGGAGAGGGTCCGGGGAGCTGTTTTTT.